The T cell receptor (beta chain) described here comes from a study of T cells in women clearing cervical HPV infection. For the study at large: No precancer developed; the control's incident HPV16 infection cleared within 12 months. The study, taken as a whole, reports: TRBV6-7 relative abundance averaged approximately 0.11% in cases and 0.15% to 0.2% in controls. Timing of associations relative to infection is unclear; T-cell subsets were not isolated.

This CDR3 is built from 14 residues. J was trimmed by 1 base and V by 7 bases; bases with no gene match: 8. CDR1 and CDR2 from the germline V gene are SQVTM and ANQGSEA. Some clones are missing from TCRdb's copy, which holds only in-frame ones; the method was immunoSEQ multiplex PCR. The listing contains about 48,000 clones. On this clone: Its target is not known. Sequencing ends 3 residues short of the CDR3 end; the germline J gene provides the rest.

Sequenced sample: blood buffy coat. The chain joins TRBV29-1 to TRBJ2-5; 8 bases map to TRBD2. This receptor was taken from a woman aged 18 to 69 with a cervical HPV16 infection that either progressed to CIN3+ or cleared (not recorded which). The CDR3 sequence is CSAGRLAGQETQYF. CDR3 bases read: TGCAGCGCCGGGAGGCTAGCGGGCCAAGAGACC.